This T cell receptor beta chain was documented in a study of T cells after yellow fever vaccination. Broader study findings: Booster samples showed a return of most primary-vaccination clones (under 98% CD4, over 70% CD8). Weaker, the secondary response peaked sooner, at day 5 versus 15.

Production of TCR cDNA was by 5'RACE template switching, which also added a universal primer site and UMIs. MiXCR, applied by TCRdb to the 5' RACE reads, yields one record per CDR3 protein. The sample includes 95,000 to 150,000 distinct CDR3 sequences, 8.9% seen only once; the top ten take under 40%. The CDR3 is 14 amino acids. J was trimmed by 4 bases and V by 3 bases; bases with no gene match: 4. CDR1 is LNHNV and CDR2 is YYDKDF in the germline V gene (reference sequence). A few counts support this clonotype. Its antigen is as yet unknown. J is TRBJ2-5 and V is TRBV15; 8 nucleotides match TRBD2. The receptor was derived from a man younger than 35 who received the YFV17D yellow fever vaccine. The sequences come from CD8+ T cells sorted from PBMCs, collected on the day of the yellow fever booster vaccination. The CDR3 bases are TGTGCCACCAGCAGGGTAGCGGGGCCAGAGACCCAGTACTTC. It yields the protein CATSRVAGPETQYF.